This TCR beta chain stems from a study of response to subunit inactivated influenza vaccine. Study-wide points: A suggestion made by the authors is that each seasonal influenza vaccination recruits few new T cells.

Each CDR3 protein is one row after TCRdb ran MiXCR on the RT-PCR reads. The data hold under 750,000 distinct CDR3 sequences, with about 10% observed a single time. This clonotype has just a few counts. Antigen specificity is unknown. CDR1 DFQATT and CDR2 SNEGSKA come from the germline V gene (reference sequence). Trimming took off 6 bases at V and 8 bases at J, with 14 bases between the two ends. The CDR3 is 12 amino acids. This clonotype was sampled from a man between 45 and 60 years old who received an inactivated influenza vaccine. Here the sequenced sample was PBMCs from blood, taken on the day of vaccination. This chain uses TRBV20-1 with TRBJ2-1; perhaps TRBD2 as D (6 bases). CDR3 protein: CSAHGRRYEQFF. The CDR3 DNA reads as TGCAGTGCCCACGGGAGAAGGTATGAGCAGTTCTTC.